This T cell receptor beta chain came from a study of T cell responses to AZD1222 COVID-19 vaccine. Profiling relied on immunoSEQ multiplex PCR, and the TCRdb table lists in-frame clones only, not all of them. The table shows around 99,000 clones, with more than 70% occurring only once. Findings of the study overall: Clonal diversity was possibly underestimated, and the donors were mostly white British, with more females. The study reported that nearly half of spike-specific TCRs target unmutated variant regions. Baseline serology detected seropositivity in only six AZD1222 recipients.

Points on this clone: Its antigen is currently unknown.

The V segment lost 7 bases and the J segment 2 bases; nucleotides outside the gene matches: 9. This CDR3 comprises 15 residues. The germline V gene encodes CDR1 SGHVS and CDR2 FQNEAQ. Analyses pooled second doses at about 4 or about 12 weeks. The origin of this receptor is an adult who received the AZD1222 COVID-19 vaccine. The source material was peripheral blood, sampled 28 days after the second AZD1222 dose. The genes are TRBV7-8 and TRBJ1-2; TRBD1 matches at 8 bases. The CDR3 reads CASTESGQGNYGYTF. The CDR3 region has the DNA TGTGCCAGCACCGAATCTGGACAGGGCAACTATGGCTACACCTTC.